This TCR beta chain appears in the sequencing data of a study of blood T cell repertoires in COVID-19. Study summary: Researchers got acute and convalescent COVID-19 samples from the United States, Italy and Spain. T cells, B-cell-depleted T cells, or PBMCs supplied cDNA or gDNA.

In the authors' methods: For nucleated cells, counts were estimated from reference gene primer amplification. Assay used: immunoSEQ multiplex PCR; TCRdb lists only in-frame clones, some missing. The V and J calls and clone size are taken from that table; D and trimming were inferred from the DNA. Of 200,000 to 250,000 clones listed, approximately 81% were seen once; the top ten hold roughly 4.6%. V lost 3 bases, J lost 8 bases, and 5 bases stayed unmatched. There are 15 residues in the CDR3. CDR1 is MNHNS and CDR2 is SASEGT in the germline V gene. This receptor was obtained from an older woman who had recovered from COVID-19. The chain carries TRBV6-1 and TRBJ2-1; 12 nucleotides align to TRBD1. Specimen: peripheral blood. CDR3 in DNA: TGTGCCAGCAGTGATGGGACAGGGGGCGGCCATGAGCAGTTCTTC. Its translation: CASSDGTGGGHEQFF.